This is a list of T cell receptor beta chains from one sample in a study of regulatory T cells in long-lasting Graves disease. One entry per CDR3 protein, called by TCRdb with MiXCR from the multiplex PCR reads. The sample contains a few hundred thousand distinct CDR3 sequences, 13% of which appear only once. This same sample was also taken into another study, of T cells in Graves' hyperthyroidism and ophthalmopathy.

Here the sequenced sample was peripheral blood mononuclear cells (PBMCs), taken at new diagnosis, from a patient treated with antithyroid drugs. The receptors stem from a man aged 30 to 45 with Graves disease. The CDR3 runs from the conserved cysteine through the conserved F or W.

V: TRBV20-1
J: TRBJ2-7
CDR3: CSGREGSGEQYF

V: TRBV7-8
J: -
CDR3: CASSLGGRIQETQYF

V: TRBV27
J: TRBJ1-1
CDR3: CASSFGAFMNTEAFF

V: TRBV20-1
J: TRBJ2-1
CDR3: CSARDLGGYEQFF

V: TRBV5-5
J: TRBJ2-6
CDR3: CASSLLTLAGANVLTF

V: TRBV2
J: -
CDR3: CASKGGGETQYF

V: TRBV29-1
J: TRBJ2-1
CDR3: CSGGTYPYNEQFF

V: TRBV20-1
J: TRBJ2-5
CDR3: CSAPIGASGQETQYF

V: TRBV11-2
J: TRBJ1-2
CDR3: CASSLPRRTGILSNYGYTF

V: TRBV29-1
J: TRBJ2-4
CDR3: CSLVTGEPNIQYF

V: TRBV5-1
J: TRBJ2-6
CDR3: CASSFLAGSSSGANVLTF

V: TRBV7-2
J: TRBJ2-3
CDR3: CASSQRGGYTQYF

V: TRBV11-3
J: TRBJ2-1
CDR3: CASSGTGSYNEQFF

V: TRBV2
J: TRBJ1-6
CDR3: CASRTKAATPLHF

V: TRBV5-6
J: TRBJ1-4
CDR3: CASSPRGRDPAEKLFF

V: TRBV27
J: TRBJ2-7
CDR3: CASTGTGGGYEQYF